Presented here are 15 T cell receptor beta chains from one specimen sequenced in a study of OX40 agonist ivuxolimab in advanced cancers. The data were produced by immunoSEQ multiplex PCR, yet TCRdb's version contains in-frame clones alone and is incomplete. The table has some 15,000 clones, about 79% seen once. This material consisted of CD4+ or CD8+ T cells sorted from blood, taken in a trial of the OX40 agonist ivuxolimab. These receptors all stem from an adult with an advanced solid tumor such as melanoma, head and neck, liver or kidney cancer.

The chain is built from TRBV7-6 and TRBJ2-1, with D unresolved. The CDR3 loop spans 13 amino acids. The V end was cut by 1 base, the J end by 4 bases, with 5 bases between. In germline, CDR1 is SGHVS, CDR2 FNYEAQ. CDR3 loop: CASSLGLYNEQFF. CDR3 coding DNA: TGTGCCAGCAGCTTAGGACTTTACAATGAGCAGTTCTTC.

The rearrangement joins TRBV6-1 to TRBJ1-1, with D unresolved. CDR3 length: 13 amino acids. Trimming took 9 bases from V and 1 from J, leaving 12 bases between them. Germline V gives CDR1 MNHNS, CDR2 SASEGT. The CDR3 loop reads CASLYSENTEAFF. The CDR3 DNA reads TGTGCCAGTCTCTATTCTGAGAACACTGAAGCTTTCTTT.

The J gene is TRBJ2-3, the V gene TRBV4-3, with D tentatively TRBD1 or TRBD2 (6 bases each). CDR1 is LGHNA, CDR2 YSLEER, per germline. Trimming removed 4 bases from V and 0 bases from J, with 11 bases in between. CDR3 length equals 15 residues. CDR3 nucleotide sequence: TGCGCCAGCAGCCGCGGGACATCGAGCACAGATACGCAGTATTTT. It is translated as CASSRGTSSTDTQYF.

The chain uses TRBV6-6 and TRBJ2-2; no firm D call. V was clipped by 6 bases and J by 7 bases, with 6 bases between them. There are 11 residues in the CDR3. Germline CDR1 and CDR2: MNHNY and SVGAGI (reference sequence). CDR3 DNA sequence: TGTGCCAGCAGGGATGTCGGGGAGCTGTTTTTT. Protein: CASRDVGELFF.

The rearrangement uses TRBV6-5 and TRBJ1-5; D may be TRBD1 (5 bases). V gave up 5 bases and J gave up 6 bases, with 14 bases separating them. CDR1 is MNHEY, CDR2 SVGAGI, per germline. The CDR3 covers 14 residues. CDR3 amino acids: CASSPQWGGQPQHF. The CDR3 DNA reads TGTGCCAGCAGTCCACAGTGGGGGGGTCAGCCCCAGCATTTT.

J is TRBJ2-1 and V is TRBV29-1, with 7 bases fitting TRBD1. Germline CDR1 is SQVTM and CDR2 is ANQGSEA. Germline trimming cut 5 bases from V and 4 bases from J; bases unmatched to any gene: 8. The CDR3 is 14 residues long. CDR3 amino acids: CSVLRTGRYNEQFF. DNA of the CDR3: TGCAGCGTTCTCAGGACAGGCCGATACAATGAGCAGTTCTTC.

This chain connects TRBV9 to TRBJ2-1, with D possibly being TRBD2 (6 bases). With 3 bases removed from V and 4 bases from J, the gap between germline ends came to 14 bases. CDR3 length equals 15 residues. CDR1 and CDR2 (germline): SGDLS, YYNGEE. CDR3 sequence: CASSGGEIGYNEQFF. CDR3 nucleotides: TGTGCCAGCAGCGGGGGGGAGATCGGGTACAATGAGCAGTTCTTC.

The genes are TRBV4-1 and TRBJ2-1, with D tentatively TRBD1 (5 bases). The V gene lost 1 base and the J gene lost 8 bases, with 15 bases spanning the gap. The CDR3 consists of 15 residues. CDR1 and CDR2 (germline): MGHRA, YSYEKL. CDR3 region: CASSQGPRGGDEQFF. DNA for the CDR3: TGCGCCAGCAGCCAAGGACCAAGGGGTGGAGATGAGCAGTTCTTC.

The chain has TRBV27 and TRBJ1-2; D gene unclear. CDR3 length: 14 amino acids. V was trimmed by 2 bases and J by 3 bases, leaving 10 bases between them. CDR1 and CDR2 (germline): MNHEY, SMNVEV (reference sequence). Written as DNA, the CDR3 is TGTGCCAGCAGTTTAACGCAAGCCCACTATGGCTACACCTTC. The encoded protein is CASSLTQAHYGYTF.

The CDR3: CASSTSQDLETQYF. The CDR3 DNA follows: TGTGCCAGCAGTACTTCACAAGACCTGGAGACCCAGTACTTC. This chain connects TRBV28 to TRBJ2-5; D not resolved. Trimming took 5 bases from V and 5 from J, leaving 15 bases between them. CDR1 and CDR2 (germline): MDHEN, SYDVKM. This CDR3 is 14 amino acids long.

There are a few counts of this clone. The chain combines TRBV6-5 with TRBJ1-5; 7 nucleotides align to TRBD1. V was clipped by 5 bases and J by 7 bases; unmatched bases: 5. The CDR3 length is 13 residues. Per germline, CDR1 MNHEY and CDR2 SVGAGI. CDR3 amino acids: CASSLRGKQPQHF. The CDR3 region has the DNA TGTGCCAGCAGTCTCAGGGGGAAGCAGCCCCAGCATTTT.

The chain employs TRBV7-9 and TRBJ2-1; the match to TRBD1 covers 8 bases. From germline, CDR1 is SEHNR and CDR2 FQNEAQ (reference sequence). The CDR3 loop spans 12 amino acids. V was clipped by 5 bases and J by 8 bases; unmatched bases: 2. Here the CDR3 DNA reads TGTGCCAGCAGCCAGGGGGCCTATGAGCAGTTCTTC. Its protein is CASSQGAYEQFF.

The chain joins TRBV28 to TRBJ2-2; weak D call: TRBD2 (6 bases). The V gene's germline CDR1 is MDHEN and CDR2 SYDVKM. This CDR3 spans 13 amino acids. The ends were cut back, 11 bases at V and 5 bases at J, with 15 bases in the middle. The CDR3 sequence: CASHMGGTGELFF. The CDR3 DNA reads as TGTGCCTCACACATGGGGGGTACCGGGGAGCTGTTTTTT.

This sequence joins TRBV30 and TRBJ1-5; D is ambiguous. Looked up from germline, CDR1 is GTSNPN and CDR2 is SVGIG (reference sequence). The CDR3 extends over 13 amino acids. V was clipped by 5 bases and J by 0 bases, with 8 bases between them. The CDR3 region is CAWAVGSNQPQHF. In DNA, the CDR3 is TGTGCCTGGGCCGTCGGTAGCAATCAGCCCCAGCATTTT.

The V call is TRBV27, the J call TRBJ2-2; D is undetermined. The V gene's germline CDR1 is MNHEY and CDR2 SMNVEV (reference sequence). The CDR3 contains 13 residues. V was clipped by 8 bases and J by 3 bases, with 10 bases between them. The CDR3 DNA reads as TGTGCCAGCTATTCTCATTACACCGGGGAGCTGTTTTTT. Amino acid sequence: CASYSHYTGELFF.